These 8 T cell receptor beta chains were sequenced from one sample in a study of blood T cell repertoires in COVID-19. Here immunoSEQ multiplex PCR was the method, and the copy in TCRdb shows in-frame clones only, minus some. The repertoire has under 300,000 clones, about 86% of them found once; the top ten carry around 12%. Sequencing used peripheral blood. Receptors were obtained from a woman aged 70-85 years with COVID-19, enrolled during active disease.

The chain's CDR3 is CASSSIGAGINEQFF. CDR3 nucleotides: TGTGCCAGCAGCTCGATCGGGGCGGGGATCAATGAGCAGTTCTTC. The chain joins TRBV13 to TRBJ2-1, with D perhaps matching TRBD2 (6 bases). Per germline, CDR1 PRHDT and CDR2 FYEKMQ (reference sequence). V lost 4 bases, J lost 6 bases, and 16 bases lay in between. The CDR3 consists of 15 residues. The complete variable domain, with remaining parts taken from reference TRBV13 and TRBJ2-1, reads AAGVIQSPRHLIKEKRETATLKCYPIPRHDTVYWYQQGPGQDPQFLISFYEKMQSDKGSIPDRFSAQQFSDYHSELNMSSLELGDSALYFCASSSIGAGINEQFFGPGTRLTVL.

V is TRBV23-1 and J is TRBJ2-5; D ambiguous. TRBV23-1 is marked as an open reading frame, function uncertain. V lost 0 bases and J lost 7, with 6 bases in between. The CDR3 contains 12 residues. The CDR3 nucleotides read TGCGCCAGCAGTCAATCTAGGAGGACCCAGTACTTC. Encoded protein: CASSQSRRTQYF.

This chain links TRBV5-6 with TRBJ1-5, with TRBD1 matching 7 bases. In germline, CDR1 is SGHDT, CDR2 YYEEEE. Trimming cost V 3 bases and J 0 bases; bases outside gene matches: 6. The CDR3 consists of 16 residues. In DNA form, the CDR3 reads TGTGCCAGCAGCTCGGGACAGACCCTTAGCAATCAGCCCCAGCATTTT. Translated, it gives CASSSGQTLSNQPQHF.

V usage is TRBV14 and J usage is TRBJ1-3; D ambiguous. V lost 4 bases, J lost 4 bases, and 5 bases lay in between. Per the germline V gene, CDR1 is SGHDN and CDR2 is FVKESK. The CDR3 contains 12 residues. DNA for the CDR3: TGTGCCAGCAGCCGCGAGGGAAACACCATATATTTT. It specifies CASSREGNTIYF.

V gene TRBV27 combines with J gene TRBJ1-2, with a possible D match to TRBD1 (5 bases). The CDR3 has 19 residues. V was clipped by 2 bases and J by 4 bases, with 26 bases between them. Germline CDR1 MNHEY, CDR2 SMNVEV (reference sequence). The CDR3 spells CASSLNPARGGRGFYGYTF. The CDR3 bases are TGTGCCAGCAGTTTAAACCCAGCTCGCGGGGGACGTGGGTTCTATGGCTACACCTTC.

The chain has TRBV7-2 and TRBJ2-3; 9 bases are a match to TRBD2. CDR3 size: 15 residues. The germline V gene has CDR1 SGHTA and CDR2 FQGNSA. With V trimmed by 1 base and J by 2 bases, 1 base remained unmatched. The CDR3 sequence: CASSLERGDTDTQYF. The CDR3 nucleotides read TGTGCCAGCAGCTTAGAGCGGGGGGACACAGATACGCAGTATTTT.

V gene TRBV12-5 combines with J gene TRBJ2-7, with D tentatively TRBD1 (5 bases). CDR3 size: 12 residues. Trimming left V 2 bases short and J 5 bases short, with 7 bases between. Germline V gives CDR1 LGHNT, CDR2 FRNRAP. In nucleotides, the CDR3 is TGTGCTAGTGGTTTGACAGGCAACGAGCAGTACTTC. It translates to CASGLTGNEQYF.

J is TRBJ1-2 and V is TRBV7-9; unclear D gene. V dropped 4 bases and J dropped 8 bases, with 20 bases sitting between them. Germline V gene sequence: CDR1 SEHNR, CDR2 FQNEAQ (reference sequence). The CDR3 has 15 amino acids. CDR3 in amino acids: CASSSSLQRLLGYTF. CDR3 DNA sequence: TGTGCCAGCAGCTCGTCTTTACAGAGACTATTAGGCTACACCTTC.